A single sample gave rise to the 20 T cell receptor beta chains below, sequenced in a study of tumor-infiltrating lymphocytes in localized non-small cell lung cancer. Clones were sequenced by immunoSEQ multiplex PCR, and TCRdb holds only the in-frame ones, with some missing. The sample lists about 12,000 clones; around 76% were seen once. The specimen was lung tumor tissue. These receptors all come from a human donor with non-small cell lung cancer.

This clone was detected only once. The rearrangement uses TRBV4-2 and TRBJ1-2; 11 bases align to TRBD1. Trimming took 3 bases from V and 8 from J; bases not matched to a gene: 11. There are 16 residues in the CDR3. Germline CDR1 is LGHNA and CDR2 is YNFKEQ. The CDR3: CASSQPTGTGGRGYTF. The DNA for the CDR3 is TGTGCCAGCAGCCAGCCCACCGGGACAGGGGGGCGAGGCTACACCTTC.

V gene TRBV5-1 combines with J gene TRBJ2-1, with 11 bases matching TRBD2. The CDR3 runs to 17 residues. Germline assignment: CDR1 SGHRS and CDR2 YFSETQ. Unmatched junction bases numbered 9, after V lost 0 bases and J lost 7 bases. In nucleotides, the CDR3 is TGCGCCAGCAGCTTGGCCAAGGGAATAGCGGGAGGGAATGAGCAGTTCTTC. Translated: CASSLAKGIAGGNEQFF. Combining the CDR3 with reference TRBV5-1 and TRBJ2-1 gives the whole variable domain KAGVTQTPRYLIKTRGQQVTLSCSPISGHRSVSWYQQTPGQGLQFLFEYFSETQRNKGNFPGRFSGRQFSNSRSEMNVSTLELGDSALYLCASSLAKGIAGGNEQFFGPGTRLTVL.

The V gene is TRBV2, the J gene TRBJ2-7; TRBD1 might be the D (5 bases). V was cut by 3 bases and J by 0 bases, with 9 bases left in between. This CDR3 has 14 amino acids. Germline V gene sequence: CDR1 SNHLY, CDR2 FYNNEI. CDR3 nucleotide sequence: TGTGCCAGCAGTGACTGGCAGGGCTCCTACGAGCAGTACTTC. It encodes CASSDWQGSYEQYF.

The chain combines TRBV7-9 with TRBJ2-3, with no clear D. The CDR3 runs 12 residues. CDR1 and CDR2 (germline): SEHNR, FQNEAQ (reference sequence). With 3 bases removed from V and 10 bases from J, the gap between germline ends came to 11 bases. The CDR3 bases are TGTGCCAGCAGCTTTCGACTTAGCTCGCAGTATTTT. Protein product: CASSFRLSSQYF.

This clone was observed once. CDR3: CASRDAGGQRETQYF. CDR3 sequence (DNA): TGCGCCAGCAGGGATGCGGGGGGGCAGAGAGAGACCCAGTACTTC. V gene TRBV5-1 combines with J gene TRBJ2-5, with 9 bases lining up with TRBD2. J was trimmed by 4 bases and V by 5 bases; bases with no gene match: 9. This CDR3 is built from 15 residues. The germline CDR1 and CDR2 sequences are SGHRS and YFSETQ.

The chain recombines TRBV7-3 with TRBJ2-3, with 8 bases matching TRBD2. The CDR3 has 14 residues. V lost 2 bases to trimming and J lost 6 bases; unmatched junction nucleotides: 4. Germline values: CDR1 SGHTA, CDR2 FQGTGA. CDR3 DNA: TGTGCCAGCAGCTTATCTAGCGGGCAGGATACGCAGTATTTT. It translates to CASSLSSGQDTQYF.

The V and J genes are TRBV5-1 and TRBJ2-2; D is unresolved. CDR3 length: 15 residues. CDR1 is SGHRS and CDR2 is YFSETQ in the germline V gene. The V end lost 2 bases, the J end lost 0 bases, and 8 bases lay between the germline ends. The CDR3 spells CASSFSDPNTGELFF. CDR3 DNA: TGCGCCAGCAGCTTCTCAGACCCGAACACCGGGGAGCTGTTTTTT.

The rearrangement joins TRBV7-2 to TRBJ1-5; 8 bases are a match to TRBD1. The CDR3 is made up of 16 amino acids. The V segment lost 5 bases and the J segment 2 bases; nucleotides outside the gene matches: 8. Germline CDR1 and CDR2: SGHTA and FQGNSA. For the CDR3, the DNA is TGTGCCAGCAGCGGACCGCAGGGGGCCGGCAATCAGCCCCAGCATTTT. Translated: CASSGPQGAGNQPQHF.

This sequence joins TRBV27 and TRBJ2-4; D may be TRBD1 or TRBD2 (5 bases each). This CDR3 contains 15 residues. Germline CDR1 and CDR2: MNHEY and SMNVEV (reference sequence). V was clipped by 0 bases and J by 0 bases, with 6 bases between them. Here the CDR3 DNA reads TGTGCCAGCAGTTTATCGGGGGTAGCCAAAAACATTCAGTACTTC. Translating gives CASSLSGVAKNIQYF.

This chain links TRBV5-4 with TRBJ2-3; D gene unclear. Germline V CDR1 and CDR2: SGHNT, YYREEE (reference sequence). This CDR3 spans 15 amino acids. Trimming took 2 bases from V and 1 from J, leaving 11 bases between them. The CDR3 reads CASSFFPGGTDTQYF. CDR3 bases: TGTGCCAGCAGCTTTTTTCCCGGCGGCACAGATACGCAGTATTTT.

This clone was seen just once. The chain combines TRBV7-2 with TRBJ2-4; D is possibly TRBD1 or TRBD2 (6 bases each). The CDR3 contains 16 residues. The germline V and J ends were trimmed by 3 bases and 10 bases, with 22 bases remaining between them. Germline loops: CDR1 SGHTA, CDR2 FQGNSA. CDR3 DNA sequence: TGTGCCAGCAGCTTCGCTGGGGGCACGGCCGGAGGGATTCAGTACTTC. Protein: CASSFAGGTAGGIQYF.

The J gene is TRBJ1-2, the V gene TRBV30; D may be TRBD1 (6 bases). The germline gives CDR1 GTSNPN, CDR2 SVGIG (reference sequence). V dropped 8 bases and J dropped 4 bases, with 11 bases sitting between them. The CDR3 sequence is 11 residues long. The CDR3 nucleotides are TGTGCCGCTCAAGGGGGCTATGGCTACACCTTC. Translated: CAAQGGYGYTF. The complete variable domain, with remaining parts taken from reference TRBV30 and TRBJ1-2, reads SQTIHQWPATLVQPVGSPLSLECTVEGTSNPNLYWYRQAAGRGLQLLFYSVGIGQISSEVPQNLSASRPQDRQFILSSKKLLLSDSGFYLCAAQGGYGYTFGSGTRLTVV.

This clone is categorized as medium-sized. The chain recombines TRBV5-6 with TRBJ2-5; 12 bases align to TRBD2. CDR1 and CDR2 (germline): SGHDT, YYEEEE. V shed 6 bases, J shed 6 bases, and the junction held 6 bases outside the gene matches. CDR3 length: 14 residues. The CDR3 here is CASMLAGGRKTQYF. The CDR3 bases are TGTGCCAGCATGCTAGCGGGGGGGCGGAAGACCCAGTACTTC.

The CDR3 sequence: CASSLAGTGTGEQFF. The CDR3 DNA sequence: TGCGCCAGCAGCTTGGCCGGGACAGGGACCGGTGAGCAGTTCTTC. The rearrangement uses TRBV5-1 and TRBJ2-1; 9 nucleotides agree with TRBD1. The V gene end was trimmed by 0 bases and the J gene end by 9 bases; junction bases not matched to a gene: 7. This CDR3 spans 15 amino acids. In germline, CDR1 is SGHRS, CDR2 YFSETQ.

This chain uses TRBV5-4 with TRBJ2-3, with 9 bases lining up with TRBD2. Germline lookup yields CDR1 SGHNT and CDR2 YYREEE (reference sequence). The CDR3 totals 15 residues. V trimming: 0 bases; J trimming: 3 bases; junction bases outside the gene matches: 2. The CDR3 bases are TGTGCCAGCAGCTTGGATGGACTAGCGACAGATACGCAGTATTTT. Its translation: CASSLDGLATDTQYF.

This rearrangement joins TRBV19 to TRBJ2-1; D is perhaps TRBD1 or TRBD2 (5 bases each). V was pared by 8 bases and J by 0 bases, with 17 bases between. The germline V gene encodes CDR1 LNHDA and CDR2 SQIVND (reference sequence). The CDR3 contains 16 residues. This CDR3 is CASRDRGTSSYNEQFF. CDR3 DNA: TGTGCCAGTCGGGATAGGGGTACGAGCTCCTACAATGAGCAGTTCTTC.

V and J are TRBV2 and TRBJ2-7; TRBD1 is a possible D gene (6 bases). This CDR3 region has 12 residues. V lost 6 bases, J lost 3 bases, and 9 bases lay in between. CDR1 and CDR2 from the germline V gene are SNHLY and FYNNEI. The CDR3 DNA is TGTGCCAGCAGCGGACAGAGCTACGAGCAGTACGTC. Protein product: CASSGQSYEQYV.

The genes are TRBV4-1 and TRBJ2-1, with D possibly matching TRBD1 (5 bases). V was trimmed by 0 bases and J by 2 bases, leaving 14 bases between them. Germline values: CDR1 MGHRA, CDR2 YSYEKL. The CDR3 has 17 residues. This chain's CDR3 is CASSQDKGQGTYNEQFF. The CDR3, as DNA: TGCGCCAGCAGCCAAGATAAGGGGCAAGGGACCTACAATGAGCAGTTCTTC.

V and J are TRBV7-2 and TRBJ2-2, with 7 bases that match TRBD2. This CDR3 is built from 18 residues. Germline V gene sequence: CDR1 SGHTA, CDR2 FQGNSA. The V segment lost 5 bases and the J segment 0 bases; nucleotides outside the gene matches: 12. CDR3 nucleotides: TGTGCCAGCAGCCCCAAAAGGCCCAGCGGGACGAACACCGGGGAGCTGTTTTTT. This sequence encodes CASSPKRPSGTNTGELFF. The whole variable domain, filled in from reference TRBV7-2 and TRBJ2-2, reads GAGVSQSPSNKVTEKGKDVELRCDPISGHTALYWYRQSLGQGLEFLIYFQGNSAPDKSGLPSDRFSAERTGGSVSTLTIQRTQQEDSAVYLCASSPKRPSGTNTGELFFGEGSRLTVL.

This clone was counted between two and nine times. V is TRBV5-1 and J is TRBJ1-3, with D possibly TRBD1 on 5 matching bases. The CDR3 consists of 15 residues. V gave up 0 bases and J gave up 2 bases, with 9 bases separating them. Germline CDR1 is SGHRS and CDR2 is YFSETQ. The CDR3: CASSLAPGAGNTIYF. The CDR3 nucleotides are TGCGCCAGCAGCTTGGCCCCGGGGGCTGGAAACACCATATATTTT.